These 25 T cell receptor beta chains came from one sample sequenced in a study of vaccination and CD4 T cells after COVID-19. Specified time point: late sampling 161 to 241 days after vaccination in three convalescent patients. Noted treatment: roughly 11-day PBMC culture with coronavirus spike peptide pools or control peptides (ViraFEST assay). The antigens of these receptors remain unknown. Sequencing of cultured CD4+ T cell DNA used the Oncomine TCR Beta short-read assay. Via MiXCR, TCRdb re-called the PCR reads, giving one row per CDR3 protein. The data contain some 21,000 distinct CDR3 sequences, 46% of them seen just once; the ten biggest clones take up approximately 13%. The sample was CD4+ T cells from blood, cultured in vitro, taken about 7 months after SARS-CoV-2 vaccination. These receptors were taken from a human donor who had recovered from COVID-19.

In this sample, this clonotype turned up a few times. The chain has TRBV24-1 and TRBJ2-5, with TRBD1 identical over 8 bases. The germline CDR1 and CDR2 sequences are KGHDR and SFDVKD. Losses at the gene ends were 5 bases for V and 5 bases for J; bases not matched to a gene: 12. The CDR3 extends over 16 amino acids. The CDR3 bases are TGTGCCACCAGTGCCGGACAGGGAAGGGGCAGGGAGACCCAGTACTTC. Translating it yields CATSAGQGRGRETQYF.

There are a few counts of this clonotype. The chain uses TRBV6-1 and TRBJ1-5; D unclear. The V and J ends lost 3 bases and 2 bases respectively, with 5 bases between them. The germline V gene has CDR1 MNHNS and CDR2 SASEGT. This CDR3 region has 13 residues. The CDR3 reads CASSDFGNQPQHF. The CDR3 nucleotides read TGTGCCAGCAGTGACTTCGGCAATCAGCCCCAGCATTTT.

This clonotype has a handful of counts. The chain recombines TRBV6-1 with TRBJ2-5; the D call may be TRBD1 or TRBD2 (5 bases each). The germline CDR1 and CDR2 sequences are MNHNS and SASEGT. The CDR3 extends over 13 amino acids. Trimming shortened V by 11 bases and J by 1 base, and 14 bases separated the two germline ends. The CDR3 reads CAATGGLQETQYF. The DNA for the CDR3 is TGTGCCGCCACAGGCGGGCTCCAAGAGACCCAGTACTTC.

The chain uses TRBV27 and TRBJ1-5, with a tentative D call TRBD1 (6 bases). The V gene lost 5 bases and the J gene lost 5 bases, with 13 bases spanning the gap. Germline CDR1 is MNHEY and CDR2 is SMNVEV (reference sequence). The length of the CDR3 is 14 residues. The CDR3 region is CASSPRTAYQPQHF. The DNA of the CDR3 is TGTGCCAGCAGTCCGAGGACAGCTTATCAGCCCCAGCATTTT.

The V gene is TRBV5-8, the J gene TRBJ2-5, with D unclear. Trimming took off 7 bases at V and 5 bases at J, with 15 bases between the two ends. CDR1 SGHTS and CDR2 YDEGEE come from the germline V gene. The CDR3 sequence is 13 residues long. CDR3 DNA: TGTGCCAGCTGGTCCTTCCTCAGGGAGACCCAGTACTTC. This sequence encodes CASWSFLRETQYF.

The chain couples TRBV7-9 to TRBJ2-7; TRBD2 is a possible D gene (6 bases). The germline CDR1 and CDR2 sequences are SEHNR and FQNEAQ (reference sequence). The V end lost 4 bases, the J end lost 4 bases, and 14 bases lay between the germline ends. CDR3 length: 14 residues. CDR3 DNA: TGTGCCAGCAGCTCCCAGACTAGTAGGTACGAGCAGTACTTC. Protein: CASSSQTSRYEQYF.

V gene TRBV20-1 combines with J gene TRBJ2-3, with D unresolved. The CDR3 runs to 12 residues. Trimming shortened V by 0 bases and J by 5 bases, and 6 bases separated the two germline ends. Germline CDR1 is DFQATT and CDR2 is SNEGSKA (reference sequence). CDR3 DNA sequence: TGCAGTGCTAGAGATGGTATAGATACGCAGTATTTT. This sequence encodes CSARDGIDTQYF.

The rearrangement links TRBV5-6 to TRBJ1-2; a weak D match, TRBD1 (6 bases). CDR1 SGHDT and CDR2 YYEEEE come from the germline V gene. The V end lost 3 bases, the J end lost 8 bases, and 8 bases lay between the germline ends. The CDR3 totals 11 residues. The CDR3 nucleotides read TGTGCCAGCAGCTCAACAGGGGGCTACACCTTC. It is translated as CASSSTGGYTF.

The V call is TRBV6-2 or TRBV6-3, the J call TRBJ2-7; 10 positions agree with TRBD1. The CDR3 extends over 16 amino acids. CDR1 is MNHEY, CDR2 SVGEGT, per germline. Germline trimming cut 3 bases from V and 1 base from J; bases unmatched to any gene: 6. The CDR3 loop is CASSYLGQGLSYEQYF. In nucleotides, the CDR3 is TGTGCCAGCAGTTATTTGGGACAGGGGCTTTCCTACGAGCAGTACTTC.

This clonotype was counted only a few times. This chain uses TRBV30 with TRBJ2-1, with a tentative D call TRBD2 (5 bases). CDR1 and CDR2 from the germline V gene are GTSNPN and SVGIG (reference sequence). CDR3 length: 14 residues. V was cut by 7 bases and J by 4 bases, with 17 bases left in between. CDR3 amino acids: CALSGSLEYNEQFF. The CDR3 region has the DNA TGTGCCTTAAGCGGTAGTCTAGAGTACAATGAGCAGTTCTTC.

The chain links TRBV7-2 to TRBJ2-7; D unresolved. From germline, CDR1 is SGHTA and CDR2 FQGNSA. This CDR3 is 13 amino acids long. Trimming cost V 4 bases and J 0 bases, with 7 bases left between them. Here the CDR3 reads CASSWAHSYEQYF. CDR3 sequence (DNA): TGTGCCAGCAGCTGGGCCCACTCCTACGAGCAGTACTTC.

This clonotype was detected only a few times. The DNA of the CDR3 is TGTGCCAGCAGCTCCAGCGGGGGTGAGACCCAGTACTTC. This sequence encodes CASSSSGGETQYF. The chain links TRBV7-2 to TRBJ2-5; TRBD2 matches at 8 bases. The CDR3 is 13 amino acids. The ends lost 4 bases at V and 5 bases at J; junction bases unmatched: 3. Germline-derived CDR1 and CDR2 are SGHTA and FQGNSA.

This chain connects TRBV11-3 to TRBJ2-3; D gene ambiguous. CDR1 and CDR2 (germline): SGHNT, YENEEA. V was cut by 5 bases and J by 3 bases, with 9 bases left in between. CDR3 length: 13 residues. The CDR3 sequence is CASSNGFTDTQYF. In DNA form, the CDR3 reads TGTGCCAGCAGCAATGGGTTTACAGATACGCAGTATTTT.

J is TRBJ2-5 and V is TRBV10-3, with D perhaps TRBD1 or TRBD2 (5 bases each). The CDR3 spans 15 residues. Germline V gene lookup returns CDR1 ENHRY and CDR2 SYGVKD. Trimming shortened V by 8 bases and J by 5 bases, and 21 bases separated the two germline ends. CDR3 region: CAISNRGNRGETQYF. The CDR3 DNA reads TGTGCCATCTCTAACCGGGGCAACCGTGGGGAGACCCAGTACTTC.

The chain uses TRBV2 and TRBJ2-7; D remains ambiguous. Trimming took off 2 bases at V and 4 bases at J, with 0 bases between the two ends. Germline CDR1 and CDR2: SNHLY and FYNNEI. The CDR3 covers 10 residues. The CDR3 sequence: CASSEYEQYF. CDR3 coding DNA: TGTGCCAGCAGTGAATACGAGCAGTACTTC.

The table lists this clonotype with a count of one. The chain carries TRBV20-1 and TRBJ2-7; 13 nucleotides align to TRBD2. V dropped 3 bases and J dropped 4; count of bases not matched to a gene: 12. CDR1 is DFQATT, CDR2 SNEGSKA, per germline (reference sequence). This CDR3 is built from 17 residues. The CDR3 here is CSASAGLAGRTIYEQYF. CDR3 coding DNA: TGCAGTGCTAGTGCGGGACTAGCGGGGCGAACCATTTACGAGCAGTACTTC.

V usage is TRBV4-3 and J usage is TRBJ2-3; D not resolved. The CDR3 has 14 amino acids. Trimming took 2 bases from V and 4 from J, leaving 10 bases between them. Per the germline V gene, CDR1 is LGHNA and CDR2 is YSLEER. The CDR3 DNA is TGCGCCAGCAGCCAACTAAGTAGGGCAGATACGCAGTATTTT. Protein: CASSQLSRADTQYF.

This clonotype has only a few counts. The chain links TRBV20-1 to TRBJ2-2, with TRBD1 as a possible D gene (5 bases). CDR1 is DFQATT and CDR2 is SNEGSKA in the germline V gene (reference sequence). Trimming took off 6 bases at V and 5 bases at J, with 10 bases between the two ends. The CDR3 has 12 residues. For the CDR3, the DNA is TGCAGTGCGCTGACAGAAACCGGGGAGCTGTTTTTT. It yields the protein CSALTETGELFF.

The chain couples TRBV7-9 to TRBJ1-2; D is undetermined. Per the germline V gene, CDR1 is SEHNR and CDR2 is FQNEAQ (reference sequence). Trimming took 2 bases from V and 0 from J, leaving 10 bases between them. The CDR3 has 15 amino acids. CDR3 in amino acids: CASSLTSRSNYGYTF. The CDR3 DNA follows: TGTGCCAGCAGCTTAACTTCCAGGTCTAACTATGGCTACACCTTC.

This clonotype was counted only a few times. This sequence joins TRBV20-1 and TRBJ2-1, with TRBD2 matching over 12 bases. After removal of 6 bases from V and 0 bases from J, the junction contained 6 bases not matched to a gene. CDR3 length: 16 residues. CDR1 is DFQATT, CDR2 SNEGSKA, per germline (reference sequence). As DNA, the CDR3 is TGCAGTGCCATTCTAGCGGGGGGGATCTCCTACAATGAGCAGTTCTTC. This gives the protein CSAILAGGISYNEQFF.

This clonotype is medium-sized. The gene calls are TRBV10-3 and TRBJ2-3; no definite D call. CDR1 is ENHRY and CDR2 is SYGVKD in the germline V gene. The CDR3 consists of 14 residues. Trimming took 6 bases from V and 4 from J, leaving 14 bases between them. The CDR3 nucleotides are TGTGCCATCAGGACCGAACCGCCGGCAGATACGCAGTATTTT. Protein sequence: CAIRTEPPADTQYF.

V usage is TRBV6-1 and J usage is TRBJ2-7; D may be TRBD1 (6 bases). The CDR3 has 13 amino acids. Germline V gene lookup returns CDR1 MNHNS and CDR2 SASEGT. V dropped 6 bases and J dropped 9 bases, with 18 bases sitting between them. The CDR3 here is CASRDPQGFGQYF. CDR3 coding DNA: TGTGCCAGCAGGGACCCACAGGGTTTCGGGCAGTACTTC.

V usage is TRBV6-1 and J usage is TRBJ2-1; weak D call: TRBD1 (5 bases). The V gene lost 7 bases and the J gene lost 5 bases, with 15 bases spanning the gap. CDR3 length equals 14 residues. The germline gives CDR1 MNHNS, CDR2 SASEGT. Here the CDR3 reads CASTGHITNNEQFF. CDR3 in DNA: TGTGCCAGCACCGGACACATCACTAACAATGAGCAGTTCTTC.

The chain joins TRBV6-1 to TRBJ2-2, with D perhaps matching TRBD2 (5 bases). The CDR3 has 12 residues. V lost 6 bases to trimming and J lost 5 bases, with 7 bases between them. Germline V gene sequence: CDR1 MNHNS, CDR2 SASEGT. Here the CDR3 reads CASRLGTGELFF. CDR3 in DNA: TGTGCCAGCAGACTAGGGACCGGGGAGCTGTTTTTT.

V is TRBV6-5 and J is TRBJ2-7, with 9 bases identical to TRBD2. The CDR3 is made up of 15 amino acids. The V gene end was trimmed by 0 bases and the J gene end by 6 bases; junction bases not matched to a gene: 6. Germline CDR1 and CDR2: MNHEY and SVGAGI. The CDR3 DNA is TGTGCCAGCAGTTACTCTGCTAGCGGGATCGGCGAGCAGTACTTC. It specifies CASSYSASGIGEQYF.